A selection of T cell receptor beta chains follows, all from one sample in a study of Graves' ophthalmopathy and Graves' hyperthyroidism. TCRdb re-derived calls from the multiplex PCR reads in MiXCR, one entry per CDR3 protein. The table includes about 220,000 distinct CDR3 sequences, roughly 21% detected once. The material sequenced was peripheral blood. Receptors were obtained from a woman aged 45-65 years with Graves' ophthalmopathy. Both conserved end residues are part of each CDR3. A D gene is named only where the DNA matches it firmly. Clone size, where shown, is once, few, many, or a class for clones that have expanded.

>TRBJ2-3|TRBD1|many|TRBV29-1
TGCAGCGTTTTAGGCCAGGGGGCGTATGATACGCAGTATTTT
CSVLGQGAYDTQYF
>TRBJ2-6|NA|many|TRBV12-3/TRBV12-4
TGTGCCAGCATCCGGGGTGGCATAAGGAGCTCTGGGGCCAACGTCCTGACTTTC
CASIRGGIRSSGANVLTF
>TRBJ1-5|NA|NA|TRBV6-2/TRBV6-3
TGTGCCAGCACGGATAGACAGGCTAATCAGCCCCAGCATTTT
CASTDRQANQPQHF
>TRBJ1-1|NA|once|TRBV12-3/TRBV12-4
TGTGCCAGCAGTTTAGCGGGTGCAGGCATGAACACTGAAGCTTTCTTT
CASSLAGAGMNTEAFF
>TRBJ1-1|TRBD1|NA|TRBV28
TGTGCCAGCAGGAACACAGGGGGCCGGACTGAAGCTTTCTTT
CASRNTGGRTEAFF
>TRBJ1-1|NA|many|TRBV2
TGTGCCAGCAGCTTCGACAGCGTCAACACTGAAGCTTTCTTT
CASSFDSVNTEAFF
>TRBJ1-2|NA|many|TRBV7-2
TGTGCCAGCAGCTTGAGGGCCCCCTCGGACGGTGGCTACACCTTC
CASSLRAPSDGGYTF
>TRBJ2-7|NA|NA|TRBV6-1
TGTGCCAGCAGTGAAGCGGGTCGGTACGAGCAGTACTTC
CASSEAGRYEQYF
>TRBJ2-2|TRBD1|NA|TRBV29-1
TGCAGCGTCCGTGGGACAGGAGACACCGGGGAGCTGTTTTTT
CSVRGTGDTGELFF
>TRBJ1-6|NA|many|TRBV6-5
TGTGCCAGCTCCCCCCGGGACACCGGTTATTCACCCCTCCACTTT
CASSPRDTGYSPLHF
>TRBJ1-5|TRBD1|many|TRBV6-5
TGTGCCAGCAGTCGGGACAGGGCGAATCAGCCCCAGCATTTT
CASSRDRANQPQHF
>TRBJ1-2|TRBD1|many|TRBV30
TGTGCCTGGAGTGATGGTAGACAGGGGGCGCGTGGCTACACCTTC
CAWSDGRQGARGYTF
>TRBJ2-7|NA|NA|TRBV5-1
TGCGCCAGCAGTCTGTTTGGGGACATCGGTATGTACGAGCAGTACTTC
CASSLFGDIGMYEQYF
>TRBJ2-7|NA|NA|TRBV12-3/TRBV12-4
TGTGCCAGCAGTGCGCAGTACTTC
CASSAQYF
>TRBJ1-1|NA|many|TRBV12-3/TRBV12-4
TGTGCCAGCAGTCCAGTTACCCTGAACACTGAAGCTTTCTTT
CASSPVTLNTEAFF
>TRBJ2-7|NA|NA|TRBV14
TGTGCCAGCAGCCAAGAAAGGGGGGTCTACGAGCAGTACTTC
CASSQERGVYEQYF